This record covers a single T cell receptor (beta chain). The TCR beta CDR3 regions underwent amplification using RNA transcripts as the source. When the TCR CDR3 underwent first-round RT-PCR, the HTBI primer set was used. TCRdb used MiXCR to reprocess the multiplex PCR reads, holding one entry per CDR3 protein. The sample includes roughly 700,000 distinct CDR3 sequences, 14% of them seen just once. The germline CDR1 and CDR2 sequences are DFQATT and SNEGSKA (reference sequence). The CDR3 length is 15 residues. V trimming: 0 bases; J trimming: 2 bases; junction bases outside the gene matches: 5. The sample belongs to a study of T cells in Graves' hyperthyroidism and ophthalmopathy.

Sequenced input: blood. The gene calls are TRBV20-1 and TRBJ2-3, with TRBD2 matching over 7 bases. The TCR sequence derives from a woman aged 18-35 years with Graves' hyperthyroidism. The CDR3 coding sequence is TGCAGTGCTAGAGATGCGGGGGTTATCACAGATACGCAGTATTTT. Its translation: CSARDAGVITDTQYF.